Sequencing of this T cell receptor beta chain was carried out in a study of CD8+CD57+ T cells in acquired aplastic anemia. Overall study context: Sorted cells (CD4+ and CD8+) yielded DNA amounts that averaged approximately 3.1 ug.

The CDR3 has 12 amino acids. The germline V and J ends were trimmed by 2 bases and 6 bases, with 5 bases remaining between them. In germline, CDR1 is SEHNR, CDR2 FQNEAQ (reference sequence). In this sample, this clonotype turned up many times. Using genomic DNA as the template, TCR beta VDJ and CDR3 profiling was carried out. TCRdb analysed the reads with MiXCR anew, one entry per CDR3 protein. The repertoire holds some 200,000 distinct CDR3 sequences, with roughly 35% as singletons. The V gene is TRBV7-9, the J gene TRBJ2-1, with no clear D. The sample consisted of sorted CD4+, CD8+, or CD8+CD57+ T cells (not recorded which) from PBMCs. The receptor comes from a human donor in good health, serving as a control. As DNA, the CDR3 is TGTGCCAGCAGCTTAAACAGCAATGAGCAGTTCTTC. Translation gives CASSLNSNEQFF.